The rows below give T cell receptor beta chains drawn from one sample of a study of cytomegalovirus exposure and HLA in healthy donors. The table came from immunoSEQ multiplex PCR; TCRdb's copy has only in-frame clones and leaves some out. The repertoire consists of over 200,000 clones, with 60% to 80% occurring once and the leading ten covering 1.5% to 2%. Sequenced material: PBMCs. All receptors come from a male donor in good health and CMV-seronegative. CDR3s include the opening cysteine and the closing phenylalanine or tryptophan. Each record gives: D gene, CDR3 length, clone size, V gene, J gene, CDR3 protein, CDR3 DNA. A D gene is named only where the DNA matches it firmly. The size entry is marked missing in some rows and otherwise reads once, few, many or a size class.

.	13	.	TRBV5-1	TRBJ2-3	CASGQLGTDTQYF	TGCGCCAGCGGACAATTGGGCACAGATACGCAGTATTTT
TRBD1	16	.	TRBV7-9	TRBJ2-7	CASSLVGRTGVDEQYF	TGTGCCAGCAGCTTAGTAGGCCGGACAGGGGTCGACGAGCAGTACTTC
.	14	.	TRBV6-5	TRBJ2-1	CASSTSDSYNEQFF	TGTGCCAGCAGTACTAGTGACTCCTACAATGAGCAGTTCTTC
.	15	.	TRBV28	TRBJ2-1	CASSPSDGGANEQFF	TGTGCCAGCAGTCCATCCGACGGGGGAGCCAATGAGCAGTTCTTC
.	15	.	TRBV30	TRBJ1-5	CAWSSGQGDYQPQHF	TGTGCCTGGAGTAGTGGCCAGGGTGATTATCAGCCCCAGCATTTT
TRBD2	15	few	TRBV9	TRBJ2-5	CASSPYGTSGETQYF	TGTGCCAGCAGCCCCTATGGGACTAGTGGGGAGACCCAGTACTTC
TRBD1	16	.	TRBV5-4	TRBJ2-2	CASSPPGQKNTGELFF	TGTGCCAGCAGCCCTCCGGGACAGAAGAACACCGGGGAGCTGTTTTTT
TRBD1	16	.	TRBV7-8	TRBJ1-3	CASSLAQGDSGNTIYF	TGTGCCAGCAGCTTAGCGCAGGGGGACTCTGGAAACACCATATATTTT
.	14	.	TRBV6-6	TRBJ1-5	CASNARGGDQPQHF	TGTGCCAGCAACGCCCGCGGGGGCGATCAGCCCCAGCATTTT
.	12	few	TRBV7-8	TRBJ2-5	CASSFPPEAQYF	TGTGCCAGCAGCTTTCCCCCGGAGGCCCAGTACTTC
TRBD1	15	once	TRBV30	TRBJ1-3	CAWSDRVNSGNTIYF	TGTGCCTGGAGCGACAGGGTAAACTCTGGAAACACCATATATTTT
TRBD2	15	few	TRBV7-9	TRBJ2-3	CASSKTSGNTDTQYF	TGTGCCAGCAGCAAGACTAGCGGAAACACAGATACGCAGTATTTT
.	15	.	TRBV2	TRBJ1-2	CASSAAGFANYGYTF	TGTGCCAGCAGTGCGGCGGGATTTGCTAACTATGGCTACACCTTC
.	15	.	TRBV5-1	TRBJ2-3	CASSLEQGGTDTQYF	TGCGCCAGCAGCTTGGAACAGGGCGGCACAGATACGCAGTATTTT
TRBD1	18	.	TRBV9	TRBJ1-1	CASSPALGTGAMNTEAFF	TGTGCCAGCAGCCCAGCACTCGGGACAGGGGCGATGAACACTGAAGCTTTCTTT
.	15	.	TRBV7-6	TRBJ2-7	CASSLDQGSPYEQYF	TGTGCCAGCAGCTTAGACCAGGGCTCCCCCTACGAGCAGTACTTC
TRBD1	15	.	TRBV11-3	TRBJ2-7	CASSFAGTGLYEQYF	TGTGCCAGCAGTTTCGCCGGGACAGGCCTCTACGAGCAGTACTTC
TRBD2	18	once	TRBV4-3	TRBJ2-5	CASSQLLPQPGLPMTQYF	TGCGCCAGCAGCCAGCTCCTTCCCCAACCGGGACTACCAATGACCCAGTACTTC
.	13	.	TRBV5-8	TRBJ1-1	CASSLQGNTEAFF	TGTGCCAGCAGCTTGCAGGGGAACACTGAAGCTTTCTTT
TRBD1	15	.	TRBV4-3	TRBJ2-7	CASSQWTGLSYEQYF	TGCGCCAGCAGCCAATGGACAGGGCTCTCCTACGAGCAGTACTTC
TRBD1	14	once	TRBV6-5	TRBJ1-6	CASSRTGYNSPLHF	TGTGCCAGCAGTCGGACAGGATATAATTCACCCCTCCACTTT
.	16	.	TRBV28	TRBJ2-3	CASSSLGRREADTQYF	TGTGCCAGCAGTTCCTTGGGGCGCCGCGAGGCAGATACGCAGTATTTT
TRBD2	15	.	TRBV15	TRBJ2-1	CATSRDLAGNNEQFF	TGTGCCACCAGCAGAGATCTAGCGGGTAACAATGAGCAGTTCTTC
.	14	.	TRBV6-6	TRBJ2-7	CASSTLEEGNEQYF	TGTGCCAGCAGTACCTTAGAAGAGGGAAACGAGCAGTACTTC
.	14	.	TRBV28	TRBJ1-2	CASSLDRGIYGYTF	TGTGCCAGCAGTTTGGACCGCGGGATATATGGCTACACCTTC
.	12	.	TRBV4-3	TRBJ1-2	CASSQEGFGYTF	TGCGCCAGCAGCCAGGAGGGATTTGGCTACACCTTC